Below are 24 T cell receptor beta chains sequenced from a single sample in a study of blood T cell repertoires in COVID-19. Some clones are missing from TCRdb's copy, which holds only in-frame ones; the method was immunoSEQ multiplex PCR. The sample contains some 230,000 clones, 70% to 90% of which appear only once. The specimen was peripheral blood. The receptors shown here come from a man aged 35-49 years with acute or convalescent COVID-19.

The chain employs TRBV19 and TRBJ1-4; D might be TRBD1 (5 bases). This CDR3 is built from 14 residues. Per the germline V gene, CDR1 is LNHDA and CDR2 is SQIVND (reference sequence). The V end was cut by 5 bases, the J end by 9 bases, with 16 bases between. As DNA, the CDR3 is TGTGCCAGTAGTCCTAAAGAGTTGGGGCAAAAACTGTTTTTT. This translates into CASSPKELGQKLFF.

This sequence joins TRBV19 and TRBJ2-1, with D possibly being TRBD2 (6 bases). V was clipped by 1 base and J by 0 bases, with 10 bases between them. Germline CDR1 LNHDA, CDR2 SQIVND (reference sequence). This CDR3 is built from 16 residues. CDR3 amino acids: CASSIGPGDSYNEQFF. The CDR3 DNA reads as TGTGCCAGTAGTATAGGTCCGGGGGACTCCTACAATGAGCAGTTCTTC.

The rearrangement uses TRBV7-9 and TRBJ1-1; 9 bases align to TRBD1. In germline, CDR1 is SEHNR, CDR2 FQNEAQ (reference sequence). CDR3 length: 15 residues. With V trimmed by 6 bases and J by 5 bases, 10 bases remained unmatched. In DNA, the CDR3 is TGTGCCAGCAGATCAACCGACAGGGGGGTTACTGAAGCTTTCTTT. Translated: CASRSTDRGVTEAFF.

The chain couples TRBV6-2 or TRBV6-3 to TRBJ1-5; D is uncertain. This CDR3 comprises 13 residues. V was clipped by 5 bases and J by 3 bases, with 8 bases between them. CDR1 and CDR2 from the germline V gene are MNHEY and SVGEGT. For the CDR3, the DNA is TGTGCCAGCAGTATGAGGGACAATCAGCCCCAGCATTTT. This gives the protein CASSMRDNQPQHF.

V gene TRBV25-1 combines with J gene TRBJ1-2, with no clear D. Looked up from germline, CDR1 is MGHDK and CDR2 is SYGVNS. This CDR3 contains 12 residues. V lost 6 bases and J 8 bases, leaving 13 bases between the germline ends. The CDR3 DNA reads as TGTGCCAGCAGGAGGGAAGGATCAGGCTACACCTTC. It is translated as CASRREGSGYTF.

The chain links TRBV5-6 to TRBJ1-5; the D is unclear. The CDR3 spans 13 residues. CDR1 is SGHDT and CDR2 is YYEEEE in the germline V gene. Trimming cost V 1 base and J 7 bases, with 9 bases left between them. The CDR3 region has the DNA TGTGCCAGCAGCTTGTTCGGGGAGCAGCCCCAGCATTTT. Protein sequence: CASSLFGEQPQHF.

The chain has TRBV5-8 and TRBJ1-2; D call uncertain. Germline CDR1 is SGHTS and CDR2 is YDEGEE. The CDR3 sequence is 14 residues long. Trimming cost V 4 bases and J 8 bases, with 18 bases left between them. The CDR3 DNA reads TGTGCCAGCAGCGCCCGGTCCCCTAAGGAGGGCTACACCTTC. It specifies CASSARSPKEGYTF.

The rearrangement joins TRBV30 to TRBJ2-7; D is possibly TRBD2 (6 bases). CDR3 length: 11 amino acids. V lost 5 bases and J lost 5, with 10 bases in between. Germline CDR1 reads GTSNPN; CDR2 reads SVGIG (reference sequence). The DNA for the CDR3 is TGTGCCTGGTCGGGAGCCAACGAGCAGTACTTC. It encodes CAWSGANEQYF.

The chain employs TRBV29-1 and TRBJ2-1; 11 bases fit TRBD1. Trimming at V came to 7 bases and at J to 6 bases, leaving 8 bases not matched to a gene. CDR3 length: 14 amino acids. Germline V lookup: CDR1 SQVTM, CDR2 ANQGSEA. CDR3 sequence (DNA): TGCAGCGCTAGGACAGGGGGCGATGGCAATGAGCAGTTCTTC. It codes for CSARTGGDGNEQFF.

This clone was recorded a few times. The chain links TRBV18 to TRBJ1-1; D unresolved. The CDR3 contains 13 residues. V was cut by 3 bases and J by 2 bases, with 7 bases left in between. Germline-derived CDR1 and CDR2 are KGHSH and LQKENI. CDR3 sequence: CASSPQINTEAFF. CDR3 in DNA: TGTGCCAGCTCACCTCAAATCAACACTGAAGCTTTCTTT.

CDR3 sequence (DNA): TGTGCCAGCTCAACACTACCGGGACAGGGTTTGGAAAAACTGTTTTTT. Protein sequence: CASSTLPGQGLEKLFF. The V and J genes are TRBV18 and TRBJ1-4; 9 nucleotides line up with TRBD1. Germline-derived CDR1 and CDR2 are KGHSH and LQKENI. Losses at the gene ends were 5 bases for V and 8 bases for J; bases not matched to a gene: 12. CDR3 length equals 16 residues.

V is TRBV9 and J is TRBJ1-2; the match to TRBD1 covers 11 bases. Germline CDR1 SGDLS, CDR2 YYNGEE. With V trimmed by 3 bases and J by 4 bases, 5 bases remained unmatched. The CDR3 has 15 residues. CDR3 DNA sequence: TGTGCCAGCAGCGCCGGACAGGGGGCTTTCTATGGCTACACCTTC. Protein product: CASSAGQGAFYGYTF.

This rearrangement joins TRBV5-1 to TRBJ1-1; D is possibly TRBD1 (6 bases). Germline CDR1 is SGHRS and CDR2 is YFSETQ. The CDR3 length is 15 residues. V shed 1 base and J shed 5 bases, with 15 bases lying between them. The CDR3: CASSLNQATGTEAFF. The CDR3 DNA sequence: TGCGCCAGCAGCTTGAATCAGGCAACAGGGACTGAAGCTTTCTTT.

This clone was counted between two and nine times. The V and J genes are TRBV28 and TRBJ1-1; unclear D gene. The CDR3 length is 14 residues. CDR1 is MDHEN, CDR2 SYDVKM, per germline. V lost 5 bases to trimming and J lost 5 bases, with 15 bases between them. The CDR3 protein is CASSPPRAGTEAFF. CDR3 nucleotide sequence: TGTGCCAGCAGTCCGCCCCGGGCGGGGACTGAAGCTTTCTTT.

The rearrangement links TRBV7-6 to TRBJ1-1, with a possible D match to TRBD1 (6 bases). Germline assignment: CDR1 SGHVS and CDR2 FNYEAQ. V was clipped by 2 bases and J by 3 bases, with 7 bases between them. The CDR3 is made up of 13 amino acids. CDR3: CASSLKGDTEAFF. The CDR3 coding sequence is TGTGCCAGCAGCTTAAAGGGGGACACTGAAGCTTTCTTT.

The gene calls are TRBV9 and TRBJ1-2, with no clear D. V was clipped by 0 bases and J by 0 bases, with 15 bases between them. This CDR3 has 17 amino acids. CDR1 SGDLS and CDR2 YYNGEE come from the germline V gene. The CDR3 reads CASSVGSGIGANYGYTF. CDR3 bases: TGTGCCAGCAGCGTAGGATCGGGAATAGGAGCTAACTATGGCTACACCTTC.

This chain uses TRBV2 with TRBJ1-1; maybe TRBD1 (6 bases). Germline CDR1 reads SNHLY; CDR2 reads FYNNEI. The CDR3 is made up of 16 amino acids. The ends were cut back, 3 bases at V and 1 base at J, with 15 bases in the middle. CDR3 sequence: CASSEDSLSGNTEAFF. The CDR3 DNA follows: TGTGCCAGCAGTGAGGACAGCCTGAGCGGGAACACTGAAGCTTTCTTT.

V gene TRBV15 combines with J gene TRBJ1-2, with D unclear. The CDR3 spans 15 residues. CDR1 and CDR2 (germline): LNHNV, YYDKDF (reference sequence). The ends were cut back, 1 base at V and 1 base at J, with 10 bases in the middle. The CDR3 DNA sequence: TGTGCCACCAGCAGAGGTGTTAATTATAACTATGGCTACACCTTC. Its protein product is CATSRGVNYNYGYTF. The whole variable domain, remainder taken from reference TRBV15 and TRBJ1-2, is DAMVIQNPRYQVTQFGKPVTLSCSQTLNHNVMYWYQQKSSQAPKLLFHYYDKDFNNEADTPDNFQSRRPNTSFCFLDIRSPGLGDTAMYLCATSRGVNYNYGYTFGSGTRLTVV.

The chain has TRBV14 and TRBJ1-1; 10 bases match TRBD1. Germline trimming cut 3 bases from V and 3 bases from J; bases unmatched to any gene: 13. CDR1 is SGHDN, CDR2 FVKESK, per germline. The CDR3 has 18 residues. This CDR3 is CASSHLALDRGRDTEAFF. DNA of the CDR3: TGTGCCAGCAGCCATCTCGCCCTTGACAGGGGGCGAGACACTGAAGCTTTCTTT.

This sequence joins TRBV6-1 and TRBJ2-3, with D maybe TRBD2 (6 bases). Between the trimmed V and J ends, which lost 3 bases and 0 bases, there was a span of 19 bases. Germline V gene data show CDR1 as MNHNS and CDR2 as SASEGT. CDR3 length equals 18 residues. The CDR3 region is CASSEPPGGASSTDTQYF. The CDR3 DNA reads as TGTGCCAGCAGTGAGCCCCCCGGGGGAGCTTCTAGCACAGATACGCAGTATTTT.

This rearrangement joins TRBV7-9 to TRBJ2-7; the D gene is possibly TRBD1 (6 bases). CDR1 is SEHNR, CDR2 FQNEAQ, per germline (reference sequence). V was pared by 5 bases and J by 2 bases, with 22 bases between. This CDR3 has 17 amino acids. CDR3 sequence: CASSAVSSGTHTYEQYF. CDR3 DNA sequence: TGTGCCAGCAGCGCCGTTAGTAGTGGGACACATACCTACGAGCAGTACTTC.

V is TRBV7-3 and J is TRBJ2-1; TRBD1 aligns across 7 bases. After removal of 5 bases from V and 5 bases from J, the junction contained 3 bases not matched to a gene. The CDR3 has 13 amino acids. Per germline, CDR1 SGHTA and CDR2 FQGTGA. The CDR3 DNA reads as TGTGCCAGCAGCGTCGACAGGGACAATGAGCAGTTCTTC. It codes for CASSVDRDNEQFF.

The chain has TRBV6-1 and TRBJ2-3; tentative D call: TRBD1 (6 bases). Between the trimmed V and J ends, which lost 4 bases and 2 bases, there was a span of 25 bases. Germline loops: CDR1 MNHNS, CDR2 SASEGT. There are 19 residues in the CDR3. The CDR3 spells CASSVKGQVVLVDTDTQYF. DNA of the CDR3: TGTGCCAGCAGTGTAAAGGGACAAGTGGTATTAGTGGACACAGATACGCAGTATTTT.

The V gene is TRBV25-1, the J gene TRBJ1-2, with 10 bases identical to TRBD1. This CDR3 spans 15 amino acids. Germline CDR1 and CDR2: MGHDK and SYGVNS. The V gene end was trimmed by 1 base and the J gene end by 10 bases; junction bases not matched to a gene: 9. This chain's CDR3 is CASSESVGTGVDYTF. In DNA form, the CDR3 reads TGTGCCAGCAGTGAATCTGTCGGGACAGGGGTAGACTACACCTTC.